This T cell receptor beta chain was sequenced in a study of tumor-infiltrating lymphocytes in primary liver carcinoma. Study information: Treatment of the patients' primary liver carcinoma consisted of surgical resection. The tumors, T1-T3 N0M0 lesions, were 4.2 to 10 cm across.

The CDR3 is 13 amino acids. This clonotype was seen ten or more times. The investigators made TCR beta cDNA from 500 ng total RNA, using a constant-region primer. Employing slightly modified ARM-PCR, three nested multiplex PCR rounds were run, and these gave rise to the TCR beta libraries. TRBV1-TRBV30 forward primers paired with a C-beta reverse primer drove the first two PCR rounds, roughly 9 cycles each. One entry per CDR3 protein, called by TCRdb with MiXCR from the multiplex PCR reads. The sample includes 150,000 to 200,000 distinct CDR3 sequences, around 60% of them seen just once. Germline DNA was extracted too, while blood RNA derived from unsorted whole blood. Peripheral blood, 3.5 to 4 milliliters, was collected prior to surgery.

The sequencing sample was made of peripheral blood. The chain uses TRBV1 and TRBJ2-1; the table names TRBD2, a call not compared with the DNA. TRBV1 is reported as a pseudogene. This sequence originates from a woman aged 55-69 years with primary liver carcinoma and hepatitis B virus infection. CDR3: CTSSRNTSEGEFF. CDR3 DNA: TGCACCAGCAGCCGAAACACTAGCGAGGGGGAGTTCTTC.